This T cell receptor beta chain is drawn from a study of CXCR3-negative and CXCR3-positive naive CD8 T cells. Study results and caveats: CXCR3-positive naive cells carried more hydrophobic TRB CDR3s than CXCR3-negative ones.

UMI labels and 5' RACE were used to prepare the TRB cDNA libraries. Reprocessing the 5' RACE reads, TCRdb reports a single entry for every CDR3 protein and omits DNA. The sample has approximately 140,000 distinct CDR3 sequences; the top ten hold 0.25% to 0.3%. The CDR3 contains 16 residues. Germline V gene data show CDR1 as DFQATT and CDR2 as SNEGSKA (reference sequence). A CD45RO-CCR7+CD27+CD95- profile was what naive CD8+ T cells displayed. Note on this clonotype: Its antigen is unidentified.

V and J are TRBV20-1 and TRBJ2-5; TCRdb indicates TRBD2, and absent DNA this call remains unverified. The receptor's source is a human donor in good health. Some clones in this sample may be carry-over from other donors' samples. The sample was naive CXCR3+ CD8+ T cells from blood. The subset here: CD45RO-CCR7+CD27+CD95- naive CD8+ T cells expressing CXCR3 (TNR3+). The CDR3 region is CSARDSEGNFWETQYF.